This T cell receptor beta chain was documented in a study of T cell responses to AZD1222 COVID-19 vaccine. The data were produced by immunoSEQ multiplex PCR, yet TCRdb's version contains in-frame clones alone and is incomplete. The sample includes roughly 150,000 clones, under 95% of them seen just once. V lost 0 bases to trimming and J lost 12 bases, with 21 bases between them. The length of the CDR3 is 15 residues. Germline V gene sequence: CDR1 GTSNPN, CDR2 SVGIG (reference sequence). Timing groups of about 4 and about 12 weeks for second doses were pooled. Findings and caveats of the study: The study sampled repertoires only after the peak T cell response.

As concerns this clone: Its matching antigen is unknown.

The V gene is TRBV30, the J gene TRBJ2-1, with D possibly matching TRBD2 (6 bases). This TCR came from an adult who received the AZD1222 COVID-19 vaccine. This material consisted of peripheral blood, taken 28 days after the second AZD1222 dose. The chain's CDR3 is CAWSVWGSSRRGQFF. Written as DNA, the CDR3 is TGTGCCTGGAGTGTATGGGGGTCTTCCCGGCGGGGGCAGTTCTTC.